These 20 T cell receptor beta chains came from one sample sequenced in a study of blood T cell repertoires in COVID-19. Data came from immunoSEQ multiplex PCR; TCRdb stores just in-frame clones and leaves some out. Of 250,000 to 350,000 clones in the sample, over 75% were seen once. The sample was PBMCs or T cells enriched from blood (not recorded which). The receptors originated from a woman aged 25 to 39 who had recovered from COVID-19.

The chain joins TRBV7-9 to TRBJ1-1, with D perhaps matching TRBD1 (6 bases). Per germline, CDR1 SEHNR and CDR2 FQNEAQ (reference sequence). Trimming cost V 5 bases and J 4 bases, with 11 bases left between them. The CDR3 runs to 13 residues. The CDR3, as DNA: TGTGCCAGCAGCCGTGAAGGGGGCACTGAAGCTTTCTTT. This sequence encodes CASSREGGTEAFF.

The rearrangement links TRBV28 to TRBJ2-7; the D gene is possibly TRBD2 (5 bases). Trimming took 1 base from V and 5 from J, leaving 12 bases between them. Germline-derived CDR1 and CDR2 are MDHEN and SYDVKM. There are 14 residues in the CDR3. The CDR3 DNA reads as TGTGCCAGCAGTTTATACGGGATCGGAAACGAGCAGTACTTC. Its protein is CASSLYGIGNEQYF.

This clone has only one observation. This chain uses TRBV7-2 with TRBJ1-2; D is ambiguous. V lost 1 base and J lost 9, with 12 bases in between. Germline V gene sequence: CDR1 SGHTA, CDR2 FQGNSA. CDR3 size: 13 residues. This chain's CDR3 is CASSLDRVSSYTF. Here the CDR3 DNA reads TGTGCCAGCAGCTTAGATCGGGTTTCAAGCTACACCTTC.

This clone was picked up a small number of times. This chain connects TRBV2 to TRBJ1-4; D remains unclear. This CDR3 spans 14 amino acids. V lost 4 bases and J 0 bases, leaving 6 bases between the germline ends. Germline V gene data show CDR1 as SNHLY and CDR2 as FYNNEI. The CDR3 region is CASSVVTTNEKLFF. In DNA, the CDR3 is TGTGCCAGCAGTGTCGTTACAACTAATGAAAAACTGTTTTTT.

The chain has TRBV15 and TRBJ1-5; D gene ambiguous. Germline V gene data show CDR1 as LNHNV and CDR2 as YYDKDF (reference sequence). The V and J ends lost 0 bases and 5 bases respectively, with 14 bases between them. The CDR3 contains 16 residues. The CDR3 reads CATSREAGRRDQPQHF. As DNA, the CDR3 is TGTGCCACCAGCAGAGAAGCAGGTCGAAGAGATCAGCCCCAGCATTTT.

The V call is TRBV21-1, the J call TRBJ2-3; the D call of TRBD1 is as the table states it, not checked on the DNA. TRBV21-1 is recorded as a pseudogene. This CDR3 comprises 17 residues. The CDR3 is CASSRLTGQMSTDTQYF. DNA of the CDR3: TGTGCCAGCAGCAGACTGACGGGACAGATGTCCACAGATACGCAGTATTTT.

This clone was seen only a few times. V and J are TRBV3-1 (or the pseudogene TRBV3-2) and TRBJ1-1; D is perhaps TRBD1 (5 bases). From germline, CDR1 is LGHDT and CDR2 YNNKEL (reference sequence). This CDR3 contains 14 residues. Trimming left V 4 bases short and J 0 bases short, with 9 bases between. Here the CDR3 reads CASSPRGVNTEAFF. The DNA of the CDR3 is TGTGCCAGCAGCCCCCGGGGGGTGAACACTGAAGCTTTCTTT.

The chain employs TRBV30 and TRBJ2-3, with 11 bases identical to TRBD2. Looked up from germline, CDR1 is GTSNPN and CDR2 is SVGIG (reference sequence). Losses at the gene ends were 2 bases for V and 1 base for J; bases not matched to a gene: 8. The CDR3 contains 17 residues. CDR3 sequence reads: CAWSFIAGGVGTDTQYF. The DNA for the CDR3 is TGTGCCTGGAGTTTTATAGCGGGGGGGGTGGGCACAGATACGCAGTATTTT.

This chain links TRBV12-3 or TRBV12-4 with TRBJ1-2; a weak D match, TRBD1 (5 bases). Trimming took off 7 bases at V and 5 bases at J, with 11 bases between the two ends. The CDR3 is 12 amino acids. CDR3 residues: CASIQTAYGYTF. Here the CDR3 DNA reads TGTGCCAGCATTCAGACAGCTTATGGCTACACCTTC.

The chain links TRBV30 to TRBJ2-7, with D tentatively TRBD2 (5 bases). CDR3 length equals 13 residues. Trimming stripped 7 bases from V and 2 bases from J, with 15 bases between. Germline V gene sequence: CDR1 GTSNPN, CDR2 SVGIG (reference sequence). The CDR3 loop is CAYTLTGTYEQYF. The CDR3 nucleotides are TGTGCCTACACGTTGACGGGGACCTACGAGCAGTACTTC.

The gene calls are TRBV5-5 and TRBJ2-2, with D tentatively TRBD1 (5 bases). CDR3 length equals 15 residues. Deletions cut 1 base from V and 1 base from J, with 8 bases between. CDR1 is SGHKS, CDR2 YYEKEE, per germline (reference sequence). CDR3 sequence: CASSLRGQNTGELFF. In DNA, the CDR3 is TGTGCCAGCAGCTTGCGTGGACAGAACACCGGGGAGCTGTTTTTT.

V gene TRBV27 combines with J gene TRBJ1-2; the D is unclear. CDR3 length: 13 residues. V was cut by 5 bases and J by 5 bases, with 12 bases left in between. CDR1 and CDR2 from the germline V gene are MNHEY and SMNVEV (reference sequence). The CDR3 coding sequence is TGTGCCAGCAGTCCGGGAGAAGGTTATGGCTACACCTTC. Amino acid sequence: CASSPGEGYGYTF.

The chain uses TRBV28 and TRBJ1-5, with 7 bases that match TRBD1. V shed 6 bases and J 4 bases; nucleotides not matched to a gene: 9. The germline CDR1 and CDR2 sequences are MDHEN and SYDVKM. The length of the CDR3 is 15 residues. In DNA form, the CDR3 reads TGTGCCAGCAGCACCCCGTCAGGGGGGAATCAGCCCCAGCATTTT. This encodes CASSTPSGGNQPQHF.

The gene calls are TRBV10-3 and TRBJ1-2; D is undetermined. The V end lost 2 bases, the J end lost 6 bases, and 10 bases lay between the germline ends. The CDR3 consists of 13 residues. Germline values: CDR1 ENHRY, CDR2 SYGVKD. The CDR3 DNA follows: TGTGCCATCAGTGAGGGGAGGGAAGATGGCTACACCTTC. Protein sequence: CAISEGREDGYTF.

This rearrangement joins TRBV18 to TRBJ2-1; 15 positions agree with TRBD2. Per germline, CDR1 KGHSH and CDR2 LQKENI. This CDR3 is 16 amino acids long. Trimming at V came to 5 bases and at J to 7 bases, leaving 6 bases not matched to a gene. CDR3 protein: CASSSTGTSGRNEQFF. In DNA, the CDR3 is TGTGCCAGCTCATCTACCGGGACTAGCGGGAGGAATGAGCAGTTCTTC.

This clone was detected only a few times. The V and J genes are TRBV27 and TRBJ1-4, with 9 bases that match TRBD1. Germline lookup yields CDR1 MNHEY and CDR2 SMNVEV (reference sequence). The CDR3 has 17 amino acids. With V trimmed by 4 bases and J by 7 bases, 13 bases remained unmatched. CDR3 region: CASSSIQLRDRVEKLFF. CDR3 nucleotides: TGTGCCAGCAGTTCCATACAGCTCCGGGACAGGGTTGAAAAACTGTTTTTT.

CDR3 in amino acids: CASSGPGQGMGNYGYTF. Written as DNA, the CDR3 is TGTGCCAGCAGCGGACCGGGACAGGGGATGGGTAATTATGGCTACACCTTC. V usage is TRBV9 and J usage is TRBJ1-2, with 10 bases aligning to TRBD1. V was clipped by 3 bases and J by 5 bases; unmatched bases: 13. CDR3 length equals 17 residues. Germline lookup yields CDR1 SGDLS and CDR2 YYNGEE.

The V and J genes are TRBV21-1 and TRBJ2-7; the D call TRBD2 from the table was never checked on the DNA. TRBV21-1 is a known pseudogene. The CDR3 has 18 amino acids. This CDR3 is CASSPALEEAPGTYEQYF. In DNA form, the CDR3 reads TGTGCCAGCAGCCCCGCCCTTGAGGAGGCCCCCGGGACCTACGAGCAGTACTTC.

V gene TRBV4-1 combines with J gene TRBJ2-2; 8 nucleotides line up with TRBD1. Germline CDR1 and CDR2: MGHRA and YSYEKL. V lost 2 bases, J lost 6 bases, and 5 bases stayed unmatched. CDR3 length: 15 residues. The CDR3 protein is CASSQPDRDAGELFF. CDR3 nucleotide sequence: TGCGCCAGCAGCCAACCGGACAGGGACGCCGGGGAGCTGTTTTTT.

This chain uses TRBV5-1 with TRBJ1-1; possibly TRBD1 for D (5 bases). The CDR3 covers 14 residues. V lost 9 bases and J 3 bases, leaving 18 bases between the germline ends. CDR1 SGHRS and CDR2 YFSETQ come from the germline V gene. The CDR3 nucleotides are TGCGCCACCACACTCCGGGGGGAGGACACTGAAGCTTTCTTT. The encoded protein is CATTLRGEDTEAFF.